The subject of this entry is one TCR beta chain. Its target is not known. V was clipped by 10 bases and J by 8 bases; unmatched bases: 13. The length of the CDR3 is 14 residues. The germline V gene encodes CDR1 LNHDA and CDR2 SQIVND (reference sequence). cDNA synthesis used the whole RNA isolate, giving expressed TCRB sequences. Sequencing was performed with immunoSEQ multiplex PCR; in TCRdb, only in-frame clones are kept and a portion is missing. This table holds about 350,000 clones, around a fifth found once. This sample was taken from a study of beta chain features in type 1 diabetes. Study outcomes and limitations: The naive, central memory and Treg TCRB repertoires showed an apparent similarity that was greater among patients than among healthy donors. Cells carrying high TCR expression could end up over-represented when cDNA is sequenced.

V and J are TRBV19 and TRBJ1-2; TRBD1 matches at 10 bases. Material for sequencing was naive CD4+ T cells from blood. The sequence was collected from a woman aged 18 to 35 in good health. CDR3 loop: CATETGGLRSGYTF. Here the CDR3 DNA reads TGTGCCACGGAGACAGGGGGCTTAAGAAGCGGCTACACCTTC.